These T cell receptor beta chains were read from a single sample in a study of shared clonotypes between healthy human individuals. The repertoire was sequenced with immunoSEQ multiplex PCR; TCRdb's copy has only in-frame clones and lacks some. The data contain about 1 million clones, roughly 80% of them seen just once; the ten biggest clones take up around 1.5%. The sample was memory CD4+ T cells sorted from blood. These receptors were collected from a man aged 18 to 30 in good health. Both conserved end residues are part of each CDR3. The D gene is left open where the match is weak. Rows may omit the clone size; those that give it use once, few, many or a size class.

clone size: .; D gene: .; V gene: TRBV6-5; J gene: TRBJ1-1; CDR3 DNA: TGTGCCAGCAGCCACAGGTCGGGGGAAGCTTTCTTT; CDR3 protein: CASSHRSGEAFF
clone size: .; D gene: .; V gene: TRBV27; J gene: TRBJ1-5; CDR3 DNA: TGTGCCAGCAGCGGAACGAGCAATCAGCCCCAGCATTTT; CDR3 protein: CASSGTSNQPQHF
clone size: .; D gene: .; V gene: TRBV10-1; J gene: TRBJ1-5; CDR3 DNA: TGCGCCAGTGGTGACGGGAGGCAGCCCCAGCATTTT; CDR3 protein: CASGDGRQPQHF
clone size: .; D gene: .; V gene: TRBV7-2; J gene: TRBJ2-2; CDR3 DNA: TGTGCCAGCAGCGGGGACTCCGGAACCACCGGGGAGCTGTTTTTT; CDR3 protein: CASSGDSGTTGELFF
clone size: once; D gene: TRBD2; V gene: TRBV2; J gene: TRBJ2-3; CDR3 DNA: TGTGCCAGCAGGGGGACTAGCGGGGTGGCGGATACGCAGTATTTT; CDR3 protein: CASRGTSGVADTQYF
clone size: .; D gene: TRBD2; V gene: TRBV7-9; J gene: TRBJ2-2; CDR3 DNA: TGTGCCAGCAGCTCAGGACTCGCGGGAGGGAAGACCGGGGAGCTGTTTTTT; CDR3 protein: CASSSGLAGGKTGELFF
clone size: .; D gene: .; V gene: TRBV9; J gene: TRBJ2-2; CDR3 DNA: TGTGCCAGCAGCGTAGGTGGGTTTGGACAAAACACCGGGGAGCTGTTTTTT; CDR3 protein: CASSVGGFGQNTGELFF
clone size: .; D gene: .; V gene: TRBV6-5; J gene: TRBJ1-4; CDR3 DNA: TGTGCCAGCAGTTACGAGCCAGGGAGAAATGAAAAACTGTTTTTT; CDR3 protein: CASSYEPGRNEKLFF
clone size: .; D gene: .; V gene: TRBV6-1; J gene: TRBJ2-6; CDR3 DNA: TGTGCCAGCAATCAGGGGGGCGCTGGGGCCAACGTCCTGACTTTC; CDR3 protein: CASNQGGAGANVLTF
clone size: .; D gene: .; V gene: TRBV15; J gene: TRBJ1-4; CDR3 DNA: TGTGCCACCAGCAGAGATCGGGGTACGGGTGAAAAACTGTTTTTT; CDR3 protein: CATSRDRGTGEKLFF
clone size: .; D gene: TRBD1; V gene: TRBV5-4; J gene: TRBJ2-3; CDR3 DNA: TGTGCCAGCAGCCCAAGGACAGGGGGCAGAGGCGATACGCAGTATTTT; CDR3 protein: CASSPRTGGRGDTQYF
clone size: .; D gene: TRBD1; V gene: TRBV4-1; J gene: TRBJ1-2; CDR3 DNA: TGCGCCAGCAGCCAAGGGACAGGGGCCTATGGCTACACCTTC; CDR3 protein: CASSQGTGAYGYTF
clone size: .; D gene: .; V gene: TRBV7-2; J gene: TRBJ2-3; CDR3 DNA: TGTGCCAGCAGCTCGCCCGCTAGCGCCCTCACAGATACGCAGTATTTT; CDR3 protein: CASSSPASALTDTQYF
clone size: .; D gene: TRBD2; V gene: TRBV5-1; J gene: TRBJ2-7; CDR3 DNA: TGCGCCAGCAGGGGGACTAGCTCCTACGAGCAGTACTTC; CDR3 protein: CASRGTSSYEQYF
clone size: .; D gene: .; V gene: TRBV6-6; J gene: TRBJ2-3; CDR3 DNA: TGTGCCAGCAGCATTAAATATAGCGGAAGCACAGATACGCAGTATTTT; CDR3 protein: CASSIKYSGSTDTQYF
clone size: .; D gene: .; V gene: TRBV4-3; J gene: TRBJ1-1; CDR3 DNA: TGCGCCAGCAGCCAAGCTTGGACAGTCAACACTGAAGCTTTCTTT; CDR3 protein: CASSQAWTVNTEAFF
clone size: .; D gene: .; V gene: TRBV4-3; J gene: TRBJ2-1; CDR3 DNA: TGCGCCAGCAGCTATAGAGGTCTGGCGGTCCCACAGAATGAGCAGTTCTTC; CDR3 protein: CASSYRGLAVPQNEQFF
clone size: few; D gene: .; V gene: TRBV6-1; J gene: TRBJ2-6; CDR3 DNA: TGTGCCAGCAGTGAAGGGTCTTCTGGGGCCAACGTCCTGACTTTC; CDR3 protein: CASSEGSSGANVLTF
clone size: .; D gene: .; V gene: TRBV4-3; J gene: TRBJ2-3; CDR3 DNA: TGCGCCAGCAGCCAAGATGGGCGGAAGCCGCAGTATTTT; CDR3 protein: CASSQDGRKPQYF
clone size: .; D gene: .; V gene: TRBV27; J gene: TRBJ2-3; CDR3 DNA: TGTGCCAGCAGTCCAGGGTGGATGGCAGATACGCAGTATTTT; CDR3 protein: CASSPGWMADTQYF
clone size: few; D gene: .; V gene: TRBV5-4; J gene: TRBJ2-5; CDR3 DNA: TGTGCCAGCAGCTTGGTGGCAGCCCAAGGCGAGACCCAGTACTTC; CDR3 protein: CASSLVAAQGETQYF
clone size: .; D gene: .; V gene: TRBV29-1; J gene: TRBJ2-7; CDR3 DNA: TGCAGCGTTGACGCAGGCGGGTATCCCTCCTACGAGCAGTACTTC; CDR3 protein: CSVDAGGYPSYEQYF
clone size: .; D gene: .; V gene: TRBV5-1; J gene: TRBJ1-1; CDR3 DNA: TGCGCCAGCAGCTTGGATGGGATTACAACTGAAGCTTTCTTT; CDR3 protein: CASSLDGITTEAFF
clone size: .; D gene: .; V gene: TRBV5-1; J gene: TRBJ2-3; CDR3 DNA: TGCGCCAGCAGCTTGATACCAGGGCGTACAGATACGCAGTATTTT; CDR3 protein: CASSLIPGRTDTQYF
clone size: once; D gene: TRBD1; V gene: TRBV19; J gene: TRBJ2-1; CDR3 DNA: TGTGCCAGTAGTATAGTGGGACAGGGGGCGGAGGAGCAGTTCTTC; CDR3 protein: CASSIVGQGAEEQFF
clone size: .; D gene: TRBD2; V gene: TRBV27; J gene: TRBJ2-2; CDR3 DNA: TGTGCCAGCAGTTTACTAGCGGGAGTTCCCGGGGAGCTGTTTTTT; CDR3 protein: CASSLLAGVPGELFF
clone size: .; D gene: .; V gene: TRBV10-3; J gene: TRBJ1-5; CDR3 DNA: TGTGCCATCAGTGAGGACAGTTATCAGCCCCAGCATTTT; CDR3 protein: CAISEDSYQPQHF
clone size: .; D gene: TRBD2; V gene: TRBV5-1; J gene: TRBJ2-7; CDR3 DNA: TGCGCCAGCAGCCTTCGGACTAGCGGGGGTTCCTACGAGCAGTACTTC; CDR3 protein: CASSLRTSGGSYEQYF
clone size: once; D gene: .; V gene: TRBV5-1; J gene: TRBJ2-2; CDR3 DNA: TGCGCCAGCAGCTTACAGGGTACCGGGGAGCTGTTTTTT; CDR3 protein: CASSLQGTGELFF
clone size: .; D gene: .; V gene: TRBV4-1; J gene: TRBJ2-7; CDR3 DNA: TGCGCCAGCAGCCAAGATCCGGGGCAGGGGTTATACTACGAGCAGTACTTC; CDR3 protein: CASSQDPGQGLYYEQYF
clone size: .; D gene: .; V gene: TRBV2; J gene: TRBJ1-3; CDR3 DNA: TGTGCCAGCAGTGCGACAGCACTGGGCTCTGGAAACACCATATATTTT; CDR3 protein: CASSATALGSGNTIYF
clone size: .; D gene: TRBD2; V gene: TRBV4-3; J gene: TRBJ2-7; CDR3 DNA: TGCGCCAGCAGCGCACGACTAGCGGGGGAGGACGAGCAGTACTTC; CDR3 protein: CASSARLAGEDEQYF
clone size: .; D gene: .; V gene: TRBV5-1; J gene: TRBJ2-1; CDR3 DNA: TGCGCCAGCAGAGAGGGCGGGACGAGTGCGGATGAGCAGTTCTTC; CDR3 protein: CASREGGTSADEQFF
clone size: .; D gene: .; V gene: TRBV9; J gene: TRBJ1-1; CDR3 DNA: TGTGCCAGCAGCGTACGGGCAGGGGTTAACACTGAAGCTTTCTTT; CDR3 protein: CASSVRAGVNTEAFF
clone size: .; D gene: TRBD2; V gene: TRBV13; J gene: TRBJ2-7; CDR3 DNA: TGTGCCAGCAGCTTCTCCACTAGCGGGAGTTACGAGCAGTACTTC; CDR3 protein: CASSFSTSGSYEQYF
clone size: .; D gene: .; V gene: TRBV6-1; J gene: TRBJ2-1; CDR3 DNA: TGTGCCAGCAGTGCCTCAGTTGGGTATGAGCAGTTCTTC; CDR3 protein: CASSASVGYEQFF
clone size: .; D gene: .; V gene: TRBV4-3; J gene: TRBJ2-1; CDR3 DNA: TGCGCCAGCAGCCAAACTTCCAGCTCCTACAATGAGCAGTTCTTC; CDR3 protein: CASSQTSSSYNEQFF